Following are 2 T cell receptor beta chains from one sample sequenced in a study of technical replicates of blood from a few donors. TCRdb keeps only in-frame clones here, not all; method: immunoSEQ multiplex PCR. The sample yields 91,000 or so clones, about 95% seen once. The sequenced material came from T cells isolated from PBMCs. All receptors derive from a human donor in good health.

This clone occurred once. This chain uses TRBV10-2 with TRBJ2-7; D may be TRBD1 (5 bases). The ends were cut back, 5 bases at V and 1 base at J, with 9 bases in the middle. The CDR3 runs to 13 residues. Germline CDR1 is WSHSY and CDR2 is SAAADI. The CDR3 region has the DNA TGCGCCAGCAGTTCAGGGTGGTCCTACGAGCAGTACTTC. The encoded protein is CASSSGWSYEQYF.

The chain joins TRBV7-9 to TRBJ2-3, with D unresolved. The CDR3 runs 15 residues. Trimming took off 1 base at V and 0 bases at J, with 8 bases between the two ends. CDR1 and CDR2 from the germline V gene are SEHNR and FQNEAQ (reference sequence). CDR3: CASSLVLRSTDTQYF. Here the CDR3 DNA reads TGTGCCAGCAGCTTAGTTCTTAGAAGCACAGATACGCAGTATTTT.